A selection of T cell receptor beta chains follows, all from one sample in a study of long-term antiretroviral therapy in people with HIV. Some clones are missing from TCRdb's copy, which holds only in-frame ones; the method was immunoSEQ multiplex PCR. Among approximately 26,000 clones listed, roughly 90% were seen once. The sample in question was unsorted PBMCs, obtained 1.8 years after starting antiretroviral therapy. These receptors were obtained from a woman younger than 35 with HIV. Each CDR3 is given with its conserved first and last residue. The D gene is left open where the match is weak. Size is stated for part of the rows, as once, few or many counts, or as a class when the clone is expanded.

V	J	size	D	DNA	CDR3
TRBV6-6	TRBJ2-7	-	-	TGTGCCAGCAGTTACTCTAGTGCCTCCTACGAGCAGTACTTC	CASSYSSASYEQYF
TRBV7-3	TRBJ2-1	-	TRBD1	TGTGCCAGCAGCTCGACCAACTACAGGGGGAATGAGCAGTTCTTC	CASSSTNYRGNEQFF
TRBV4-1	TRBJ1-2	once	-	TGCGCCAGCAGCCAAGTTGCAGGACTTGGTGGCTACACCTTC	CASSQVAGLGGYTF
TRBV7-3	TRBJ2-3	-	-	TGTGCCAGCAGCTCAGAAGATCGCACAGATACGCAGTATTTT	CASSSEDRTDTQYF
TRBV7-3	TRBJ2-1	-	TRBD2	TGTGCCAGCAGCCCAGTATGGACTAGCGGGAGAGCCTACAATGAGCAGTTCTTC	CASSPVWTSGRAYNEQFF
TRBV28	TRBJ1-5	-	-	TGTGCCAGCAGTTTTAAGGGGCAGGGAGGCAATCAGCCCCAGCATTTT	CASSFKGQGGNQPQHF
TRBV11-2	TRBJ2-7	-	-	TGTGCCAGCAGCTTAGACACCGGTTTAAACTACGAGCAGTACTTC	CASSLDTGLNYEQYF
TRBV10-3	TRBJ2-3	once	TRBD2	TGTGCCATCAGGGGACTAGCGTCTAGCACAGATACGCAGTATTTT	CAIRGLASSTDTQYF
TRBV6-1	TRBJ2-7	-	TRBD1	TGTGCCAGCAGTGTAGAGGACAGGCCCTCCTACGAGCAGTACTTC	CASSVEDRPSYEQYF
TRBV7-3	TRBJ1-2	few	-	TGTGCCAGCAGCTTAACTCAGGGTAACGGCTACACCTTC	CASSLTQGNGYTF
TRBV7-9	TRBJ2-2	once	TRBD2	TGTGCCAGCAGCCAAGGTGGGCGGGAGGGCCGGATCACCGGGGAGCTGTTTTTT	CASSQGGREGRITGELFF
TRBV15	TRBJ2-7	-	TRBD1	TGTGCCACCAGCAGAGGGGGGACAGGGTCCTACGAGCAGTACTTC	CATSRGGTGSYEQYF
TRBV7-9	TRBJ1-3	-	TRBD1	TGTGCCAGCAGTCGCAGACAGGGTAGTTTCGGAAACACCATATATTTT	CASSRRQGSFGNTIYF
TRBV7-9	TRBJ2-2	-	-	TGTGCCAGCAGCTTACAACCCGCGGGCACCGGGGAGCTGTTTTTT	CASSLQPAGTGELFF
TRBV11-1	TRBJ1-2	-	TRBD1	TGTGCCAGCAGCCCGGACAGGGCAGATTATGGCTACACCTTC	CASSPDRADYGYTF
TRBV27	TRBJ2-7	few	-	TGTGCCAGCAGTTTATTGTCCCGCGAGCAGTACTTC	CASSLLSREQYF